These 25 T cell receptor beta chains came from one sample sequenced in a study of T-cell memory formation after mild COVID-19. TCRdb reprocessed the 5' RACE reads via MiXCR and lists one record per CDR3 protein. In the table there are approximately 150,000 distinct CDR3 sequences, about 6.1% of which are singletons. The source material was PBMCs or a T cell subset sorted from them (not recorded which). These receptors were taken from an adult woman who had mild COVID-19 (a few samples of this study predate the infection). Cell type and time point are not known.

V gene TRBV12-3 or TRBV12-4 combines with J gene TRBJ1-3, with a tentative D call TRBD1 (5 bases). The CDR3 sequence is 17 residues long. V lost 2 bases, J lost 0 bases, and 14 bases lay in between. The CDR3 DNA follows: TGTGCCAGCAGTTTATCACGGGACGGGTACTCTGGAAACACCATATATTTT. Its protein product is CASSLSRDGYSGNTIYF.

This chain uses TRBV19 with TRBJ2-7, with a tentative D call TRBD2 (7 bases). In germline, CDR1 is LNHDA, CDR2 SQIVND (reference sequence). CDR3 length: 14 amino acids. The V end was cut by 3 bases, the J end by 2 bases, with 11 bases between. This CDR3 reads CASSMSGTTYEQYF. As DNA, the CDR3 is TGTGCCAGTAGTATGAGCGGGACAACCTACGAGCAGTACTTC.

This clonotype was found a few times. The chain employs TRBV6-5 and TRBJ2-2; D call uncertain. Trimming left V 6 bases short and J 0 bases short, with 14 bases between. The germline V gene has CDR1 MNHEY and CDR2 SVGAGI. The CDR3 is 16 residues long. DNA of the CDR3: TGTGCCAGCAGCTCACAGCCGGCTTCGAACACCGGGGAGCTGTTTTTT. This encodes CASSSQPASNTGELFF.

The table lists this clonotype with many counts. V usage is TRBV7-2 and J usage is TRBJ2-1, with 13 bases that match TRBD2. Germline V gene lookup returns CDR1 SGHTA and CDR2 FQGNSA. The CDR3 is 15 amino acids. The trim removed 5 bases at V and 9 bases at J, leaving 7 bases unmatched. DNA of the CDR3: TGTGCCAGCAGCCAACTAGCGGGAGGGCCGGGTGAGCAGTTCTTC. Its protein is CASSQLAGGPGEQFF.

Ten or more counts support this clonotype. The gene calls are TRBV23-1 and TRBJ1-2; D gene ambiguous. TRBV23-1 is reported as an ORF; its role is uncertain. V lost 6 bases and J 8 bases, leaving 4 bases between the germline ends. The CDR3 spans 9 residues. The CDR3 sequence: CASRSGYTF. CDR3 DNA sequence: TGCGCCAGCAGGAGCGGCTACACCTTC.

The chain recombines TRBV2 with TRBJ1-2; D unclear. The CDR3 spans 14 residues. V was trimmed by 2 bases and J by 4 bases, leaving 11 bases between them. The germline V gene encodes CDR1 SNHLY and CDR2 FYNNEI. The CDR3 DNA follows: TGTGCCAGCAGTGAACCGCGGCAGGCCTATGGCTACACCTTC. This codes for CASSEPRQAYGYTF.

The gene calls are TRBV7-9 and TRBJ1-5, with a possible D match to TRBD1 (5 bases). V dropped 7 bases and J dropped 6 bases, with 13 bases sitting between them. The CDR3 totals 13 residues. Per germline, CDR1 SEHNR and CDR2 FQNEAQ (reference sequence). The CDR3 bases are TGTGCCAGCAACCTGGGGGGAAGTCAGCCCCAGCATTTT. It codes for CASNLGGSQPQHF.

This clonotype was found a few times. Its ends do not fully match the called genes, so a read error is possible. This chain links TRBV5-1 with TRBJ2-2, with 8 positions matching TRBD1. The CDR3 has 15 residues. The germline V gene has CDR1 SGHRS and CDR2 YFSETQ. The CDR3 is CSSRPQGARTGELFF. The CDR3 nucleotides read TGCTCCAGCAGACCCCAGGGGGCACGCACCGGGGAGCTGTTTTTT. The full variable domain, in which reference TRBV5-1 and TRBJ2-2 provide the parts outside the CDR3, is KAGVTQTPRYLIKTRGQQVTLSCSPISGHRSVSWYQQTPGQGLQFLFEYFSETQRNKGNFPGRFSGRQFSNSRSEMNVSTLELGDSALYLCSSRPQGARTGELFFGEGSRLTVL.

This clonotype has a count of ten or more. The chain employs TRBV28 and TRBJ2-3, with D tentatively TRBD1 or TRBD2 (5 bases each). Trimming pared 2 bases from V and 1 base from J, leaving 19 bases between. The germline V gene has CDR1 MDHEN and CDR2 SYDVKM. The CDR3 extends over 18 amino acids. The CDR3 here is CASSLGYWSGHGTDTQYF. In nucleotides, the CDR3 is TGTGCCAGCAGTTTAGGCTATTGGTCGGGGCACGGCACAGATACGCAGTATTTT. The complete variable domain, with remaining parts taken from reference TRBV28 and TRBJ2-3, reads DVKVTQSSRYLVKRTGEKVFLECVQDMDHENMFWYRQDPGLGLRLIYFSYDVKMKEKGDIPEGYSVSREKKERFSLILESASTNQTSMYLCASSLGYWSGHGTDTQYFGPGTRLTVL.

This clonotype turned up a few times. The chain links TRBV11-2 to TRBJ1-3; no reliable D call. V was trimmed by 5 bases and J by 7 bases, leaving 18 bases between them. CDR3 length: 15 residues. Germline V gene lookup returns CDR1 SGHAT and CDR2 FQNNGV. CDR3 amino acids: CASSHGSGGWNTIYF. DNA of the CDR3: TGTGCCAGCAGCCACGGCAGCGGCGGGTGGAACACCATATATTTT.

This clonotype was counted at least ten times. J is TRBJ2-7 and V is TRBV4-3; TRBD2 aligns across 7 bases. Trimming cost V 2 bases and J 0 bases; bases outside gene matches: 7. There are 16 residues in the CDR3. CDR1 LGHNA and CDR2 YSLEER come from the germline V gene. CDR3 nucleotides: TGCGCCAGCAGCCAAAGGGGAGGGCTTCTCTCCTACGAGCAGTACTTC. Its protein is CASSQRGGLLSYEQYF.

This clonotype was counted ten times or more. The chain couples TRBV7-2 to TRBJ1-2, with 8 nucleotides matching TRBD1. CDR3 length equals 15 residues. From germline, CDR1 is SGHTA and CDR2 FQGNSA. Trimming took 5 bases from V and 5 from J; bases not matched to a gene: 10. CDR3 protein: CASSRRTGQGYGYTF. CDR3 bases: TGTGCCAGCAGCCGTAGGACAGGGCAGGGGTATGGCTACACCTTC.

The chain uses TRBV6-5 and TRBJ2-5, with a weak D call TRBD1 (6 bases). The germline gives CDR1 MNHEY, CDR2 SVGAGI. V was cut by 10 bases and J by 2 bases, with 11 bases left in between. The CDR3 length is 12 residues. The CDR3 loop is CATGTTQETQYF. In DNA, the CDR3 is TGTGCCACCGGGACAACGCAAGAGACCCAGTACTTC.

The rearrangement uses TRBV14 and TRBJ1-5, with D hard to call. The CDR3 has 12 amino acids. Germline loops: CDR1 SGHDN, CDR2 FVKESK. The V end lost 6 bases, the J end lost 4 bases, and 7 bases lay between the germline ends. The chain's CDR3 is CASREKNQPQHF. CDR3 DNA sequence: TGTGCCAGCAGAGAAAAGAATCAGCCCCAGCATTTT.

The CDR3 DNA follows: TGCAGTGCTAGAGATCTCGGGAGGGCCCTCAGGTACAATGAGCAGTTCTTC. Translating it yields CSARDLGRALRYNEQFF. The chain recombines TRBV20-1 with TRBJ2-1; 8 bases line up with TRBD2. The CDR3 totals 17 residues. Germline V gives CDR1 DFQATT, CDR2 SNEGSKA (reference sequence). The ends lost 0 bases at V and 4 bases at J; junction bases unmatched: 11.

The genes are TRBV7-9 and TRBJ1-6, with TRBD1 as a possible D gene (5 bases). CDR3 length: 15 amino acids. The germline V gene encodes CDR1 SEHNR and CDR2 FQNEAQ (reference sequence). With 3 bases removed from V and 9 bases from J, the gap between germline ends came to 15 bases. CDR3 amino acids: CASSFTTDGGSPLHF. The DNA of the CDR3 is TGTGCCAGCAGCTTTACCACGGACGGGGGTTCACCCCTCCACTTT.

There are a few counts of this clonotype. This chain uses TRBV2 with TRBJ2-1; the D gene could be TRBD1 or TRBD2 (5 bases each). The CDR3 runs 18 residues. V gave up 3 bases and J gave up 0 bases, with 18 bases separating them. CDR1 and CDR2 (germline): SNHLY, FYNNEI. CDR3 amino acids: CASSDSGRRARSYNEQFF. As DNA, the CDR3 is TGTGCCAGCAGTGATTCGGGACGTCGCGCCCGCTCCTACAATGAGCAGTTCTTC.

The CDR3 DNA is TGTGCCAGCAGTAGACAGAGGAACACTGAAGCTTTCTTT. Translated, it gives CASSRQRNTEAFF. The chain joins TRBV12-3 or TRBV12-4 to TRBJ1-1; D is possibly TRBD1 (5 bases). This CDR3 contains 13 residues. The V end was cut by 5 bases, the J end by 1 base, with 8 bases between.

In this sample, this clonotype turned up many times. The J gene is TRBJ2-1, the V gene TRBV18; 11 bases are a match to TRBD2. This CDR3 has 18 amino acids. Germline V gene sequence: CDR1 KGHSH, CDR2 LQKENI. After removal of 3 bases from V and 0 bases from J, the junction contained 7 bases not matched to a gene. The CDR3 spells CASSPTSGGGNSYNEQFF. As DNA, the CDR3 is TGTGCCAGCTCACCCACTAGCGGGGGCGGCAACTCCTACAATGAGCAGTTCTTC.

The chain employs TRBV20-1 and TRBJ2-3; a weak D match, TRBD1 (6 bases). Trimming took off 5 bases at V and 0 bases at J, with 12 bases between the two ends. Germline CDR1 and CDR2: DFQATT and SNEGSKA (reference sequence). This CDR3 comprises 14 residues. The CDR3 DNA reads TGCAGTGCTTTAGGGGGTATTAGCACAGATACGCAGTATTTT. It codes for CSALGGISTDTQYF.

Ten or more counts support this clonotype. The rearrangement joins TRBV5-6 to TRBJ1-2; D may be TRBD1 (5 bases). In germline, CDR1 is SGHDT, CDR2 YYEEEE. Trimming removed 6 bases from V and 4 bases from J, with 22 bases in between. CDR3 length: 16 residues. This CDR3 reads CASTNWGVPGGYGYTF. The CDR3 DNA reads as TGTGCCAGCACCAATTGGGGGGTCCCAGGAGGCTATGGCTACACCTTC.

The rearrangement joins TRBV2 to TRBJ1-5; 10 bases agree with TRBD1. The CDR3 has 15 residues. The junction had 2 bases not matched to a gene; V was cut back by 2 bases and J by 4 bases. Germline V gene lookup returns CDR1 SNHLY and CDR2 FYNNEI. In nucleotides, the CDR3 is TGTGCCAGCAGTGAAAGACAGGGGGCAAATCAGCCCCAGCATTTT. It specifies CASSERQGANQPQHF. Drawing the rest from reference TRBV2 and TRBJ1-5, the complete variable domain is EPEVTQTPSHQVTQMGQEVILRCVPISNHLYFYWYRQILGQKVEFLVSFYNNEISEKSEIFDDQFSVERPDGSNFTLKIRSTKLEDSAMYFCASSERQGANQPQHFGDGTRLSIL.

This clonotype appeared many times. The chain couples TRBV4-1 to TRBJ2-7; 7 bases align to TRBD1. The CDR3 has 20 amino acids. V lost 4 bases to trimming and J lost 4 bases; unmatched junction nucleotides: 25. CDR1 and CDR2 (germline): MGHRA, YSYEKL. DNA for the CDR3: TGCGCCAGCAGCCTAAGAAGGGGAAGACAGGGATCCTCCTCAGAATACGAGCAGTACTTC. Residues: CASSLRRGRQGSSSEYEQYF.

This clonotype was seen at least ten times. This chain joins TRBV29-1 and TRBJ2-5; D may match TRBD1 or TRBD2 (5 bases each). V lost 6 bases and J 6 bases, leaving 20 bases between the germline ends. The germline V gene has CDR1 SQVTM and CDR2 ANQGSEA. This CDR3 is 14 amino acids long. CDR3 in amino acids: CSVSGPREKQTQYF. CDR3 nucleotide sequence: TGCAGCGTCTCCGGCCCCAGGGAGAAACAGACCCAGTACTTC.

The chain couples TRBV10-3 to TRBJ2-5, with 13 bases that match TRBD2. Trimming at V came to 2 bases and at J to 5 bases, leaving 11 bases not matched to a gene. This CDR3 has 18 residues. Germline lookup yields CDR1 ENHRY and CDR2 SYGVKD. The CDR3 here is CAISEGTSGTIPAETQYF. CDR3 coding DNA: TGTGCCATCAGTGAGGGGACTAGCGGGACTATTCCGGCCGAGACCCAGTACTTC.